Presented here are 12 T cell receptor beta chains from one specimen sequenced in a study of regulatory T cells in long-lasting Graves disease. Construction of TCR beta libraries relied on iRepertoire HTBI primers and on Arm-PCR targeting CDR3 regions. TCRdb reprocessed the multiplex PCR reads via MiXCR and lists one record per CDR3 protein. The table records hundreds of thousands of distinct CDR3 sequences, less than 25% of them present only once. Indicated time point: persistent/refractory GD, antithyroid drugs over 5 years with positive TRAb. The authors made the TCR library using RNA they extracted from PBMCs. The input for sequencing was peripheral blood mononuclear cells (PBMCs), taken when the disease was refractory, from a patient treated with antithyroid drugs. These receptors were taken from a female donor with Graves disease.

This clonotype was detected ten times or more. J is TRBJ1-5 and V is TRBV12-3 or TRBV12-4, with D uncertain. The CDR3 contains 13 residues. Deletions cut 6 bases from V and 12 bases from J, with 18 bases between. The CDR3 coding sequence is TGTGCCAGCAGCTTAAGTAGTCCCATGAACCAGCATTTT. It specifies CASSLSSPMNQHF.

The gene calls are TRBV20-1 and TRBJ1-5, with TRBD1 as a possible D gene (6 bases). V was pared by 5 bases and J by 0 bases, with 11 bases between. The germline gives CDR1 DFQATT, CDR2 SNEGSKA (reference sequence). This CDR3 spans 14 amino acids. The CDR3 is CSAGGQVSNQPQHF. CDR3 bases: TGCAGTGCTGGGGGGCAGGTTAGCAATCAGCCCCAGCATTTT.

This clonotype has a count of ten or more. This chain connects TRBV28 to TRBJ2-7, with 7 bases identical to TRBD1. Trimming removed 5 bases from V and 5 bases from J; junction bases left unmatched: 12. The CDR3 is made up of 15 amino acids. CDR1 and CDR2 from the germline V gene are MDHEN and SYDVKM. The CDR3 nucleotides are TGTGCCAGCAGTAGACAGGGAGTTTTATTCGACGAGCAGTACTTC. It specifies CASSRQGVLFDEQYF.

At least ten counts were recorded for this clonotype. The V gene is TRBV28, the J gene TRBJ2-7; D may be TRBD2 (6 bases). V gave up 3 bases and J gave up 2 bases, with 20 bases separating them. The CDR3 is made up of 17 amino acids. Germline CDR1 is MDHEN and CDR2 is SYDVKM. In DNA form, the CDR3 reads TGTGCCAGCAGTTTTAAATTTGGCGGGATGGAAACCTACGAGCAGTACTTC. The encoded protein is CASSFKFGGMETYEQYF.

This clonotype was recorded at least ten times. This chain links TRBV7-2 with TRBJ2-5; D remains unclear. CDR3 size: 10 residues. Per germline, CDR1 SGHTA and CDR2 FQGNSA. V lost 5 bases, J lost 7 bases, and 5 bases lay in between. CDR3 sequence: CASSEGTQYF. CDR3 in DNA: TGTGCCAGCAGCGAAGGGACCCAGTACTTC.

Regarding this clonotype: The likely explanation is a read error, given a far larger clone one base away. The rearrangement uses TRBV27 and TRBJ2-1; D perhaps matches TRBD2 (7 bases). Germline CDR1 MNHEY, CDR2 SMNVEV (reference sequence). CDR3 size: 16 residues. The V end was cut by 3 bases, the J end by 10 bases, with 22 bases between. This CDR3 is CASSLRGGQSLHEQFF. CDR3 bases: TGTGCCAGCAGTTTGAGGGGGGGGCAGAGCCTCCACGAGCAGTTCTTC.

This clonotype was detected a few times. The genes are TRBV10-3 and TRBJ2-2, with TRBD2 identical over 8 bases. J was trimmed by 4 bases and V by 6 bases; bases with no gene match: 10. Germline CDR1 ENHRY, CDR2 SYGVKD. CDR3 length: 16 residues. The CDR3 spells CAIRPSGRGFTGELFF. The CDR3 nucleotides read TGTGCCATCAGGCCCAGCGGGAGAGGTTTCACCGGGGAGCTGTTTTTT.

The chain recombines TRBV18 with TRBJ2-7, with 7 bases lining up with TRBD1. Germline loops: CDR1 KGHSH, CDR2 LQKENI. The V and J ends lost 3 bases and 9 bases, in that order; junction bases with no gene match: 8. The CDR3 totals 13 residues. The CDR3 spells CASSPSTGPRQYF. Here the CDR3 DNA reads TGTGCCAGCTCACCTTCGACAGGGCCTAGGCAGTACTTC.

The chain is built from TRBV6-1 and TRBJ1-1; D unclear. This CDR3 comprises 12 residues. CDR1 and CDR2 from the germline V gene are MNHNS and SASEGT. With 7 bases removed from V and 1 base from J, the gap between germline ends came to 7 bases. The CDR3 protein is CASIIGNTEAFF. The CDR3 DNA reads TGTGCCAGCATAATTGGGAACACTGAAGCTTTCTTT.

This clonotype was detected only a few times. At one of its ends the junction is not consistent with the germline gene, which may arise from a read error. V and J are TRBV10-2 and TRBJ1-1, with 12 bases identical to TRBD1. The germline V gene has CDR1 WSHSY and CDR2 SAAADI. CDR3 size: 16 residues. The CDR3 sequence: CASSEWDRGLKTEAFF. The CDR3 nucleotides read TGCGCCAGCAGTGAGTGGGACAGGGGGCTGAAGACTGAAGCTTTCTTT.

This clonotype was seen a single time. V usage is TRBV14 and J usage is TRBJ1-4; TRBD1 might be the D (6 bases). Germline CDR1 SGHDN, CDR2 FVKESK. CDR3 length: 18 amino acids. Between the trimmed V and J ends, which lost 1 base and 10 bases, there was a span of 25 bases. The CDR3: CASSQGAGLTRPRGKLFF. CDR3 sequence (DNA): TGTGCCAGCAGCCAAGGGGCGGGATTAACCCGACCCAGGGGAAAACTGTTTTTT.

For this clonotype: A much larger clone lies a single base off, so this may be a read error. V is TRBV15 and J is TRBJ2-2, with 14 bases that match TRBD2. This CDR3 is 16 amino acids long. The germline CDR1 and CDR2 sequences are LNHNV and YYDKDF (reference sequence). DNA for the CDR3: TGTGCCACCAGCAGGGGACTAGCGGGAGAAATCGGGGAGCTGTCTTTT. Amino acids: CATSRGLAGEIGELSF.